A selection of T cell receptor beta chains follows, all from one sample in a study of cytomegalovirus exposure and HLA in healthy donors. Profiled with immunoSEQ multiplex PCR; TCRdb holds only in-frame clones, not every one. The sample shows fewer than 250,000 clones, less than 85% of them seen only once. The material sequenced was PBMCs. These receptors were collected from a man between 25 and 39 years old in good health and CMV-seropositive. Both conserved end residues are part of each CDR3. A D gene is named only where the DNA matches it firmly. Rows may omit the clone size; those that give it use once, few, many or a size class.

>TRBV18|TRBD2|-|TRBJ2-1
TGTGCCAGCTCACCCCTGTGGGCGGGAGTAATGGATGAGCAGTTCTTC
CASSPLWAGVMDEQFF
>TRBV11-3|-|-|TRBJ2-3
TGTGCCAGCAGCTTCCGGGACACAGATACGCAGTATTTT
CASSFRDTDTQYF
>TRBV6-1|-|-|TRBJ2-7
TGTGCCACCTCGGGCGAGCAGTACTTC
CATSGEQYF
>TRBV9|TRBD2|-|TRBJ2-3
TGTGCCAGCAGCGTAAGCGGGGATAGAGACACAGATACGCAGTATTTT
CASSVSGDRDTDTQYF
>TRBV27|-|-|TRBJ2-7
TGTGCCAGCAGTTTAGCTCCGCAGGCCTACGAGCAGTACTTC
CASSLAPQAYEQYF
>TRBV28|-|-|TRBJ2-2
TGTGCCAGCAGCCCGACTACCACGAACACCGGGGAGCTGTTTTTT
CASSPTTTNTGELFF
>TRBV11-1|-|few|TRBJ2-7
TGTGCCAGCAGCTTAATGGCCGGGACCTACGAGCAGTACTTC
CASSLMAGTYEQYF
>TRBV27|TRBD2|-|TRBJ2-5
TGTGCCAGCCGACTCGGGACTAGCGGGATTGGGTACCAAGAGACCCAGTACTTC
CASRLGTSGIGYQETQYF
>TRBV9|-|-|TRBJ2-1
TGTGCCAGCAGCGTAGGGGCAGGGGTCTACAATGAGCAGTTCTTC
CASSVGAGVYNEQFF
>TRBV30|-|-|TRBJ1-2
TGTGCCTGGAGTCGCAGGGGCCGGGGCGGCTACACCTTC
CAWSRRGRGGYTF
>TRBV9|TRBD2|-|TRBJ2-1
TGTGCCAGCAGCGTCCCTAGCGGAAGCTCCTACAATGAGCAGTTCTTC
CASSVPSGSSYNEQFF
>TRBV28|TRBD2|-|TRBJ2-7
TGTGCCAGCAGTTTATACGGGACTAGCGGGAACTACGAGCAGTACTTC
CASSLYGTSGNYEQYF
>TRBV4-2|-|few|TRBJ1-1
TGTGCCAGCAGCCAATGGGGACAAGGTTTCTTT
CASSQWGQGFF
>TRBV5-1|-|few|TRBJ1-1
TGCGCCAGCAGCTTGAGTGCAGGGCTCGTCACTGAAGCTTTCTTT
CASSLSAGLVTEAFF
>TRBV19|-|-|TRBJ2-6
TGTGCCAGCATTCAGGACGGGGCTGGGGCCAACGTCCTGACTTTC
CASIQDGAGANVLTF
>TRBV18|TRBD2|-|TRBJ2-3
TGTGCCAGCTCGTCATCCAGGGTAGCGGGGTCTCAGGGTACGCAGTATTTT
CASSSSRVAGSQGTQYF
>TRBV7-7|-|many|TRBJ2-2
TGTGCTAGCAGCTTTAACGCGGGCGGGGAGCTGTTTTTT
CASSFNAGGELFF
>TRBV7-2|-|-|TRBJ1-1
TGTGCCAGCAGCCAACAGGGTACCAGCACTGAAGCTTTCTTT
CASSQQGTSTEAFF
>TRBV29-1|-|-|TRBJ2-5
TGCAGCGTAAGGGGCCGGGTTAGAGAGACCCAGTACTTC
CSVRGRVRETQYF
>TRBV6-1|-|-|TRBJ1-5
TGTGCCAGCAGGGGGGCCTGGAATCAGCCCCAGCATTTT
CASRGAWNQPQHF
>TRBV15|-|once|TRBJ1-6
TGTGCCACCAGCAGGGCATATAATTCACCCCTCCACTTT
CATSRAYNSPLHF
>TRBV29-1|-|-|TRBJ2-1
TGCAGCGATACAGGTTTATGGAACAATGAGCAGTTCTTC
CSDTGLWNNEQFF
>TRBV5-1|-|-|TRBJ2-7
TGCGCCAGCAGCTCCGGACAGACCTACGAGCAGTACTTC
CASSSGQTYEQYF
>TRBV20-1|-|-|TRBJ1-1
TGCAGTGCTAGAGAGGGGGGTGAAGCTTTCTTT
CSAREGGEAFF
>TRBV4-1|-|-|TRBJ2-3
TGCGCCAGCAGGGGGGTGGGGGGGGCCCCCACCGGGCAGTATTTT
CASRGVGGAPTGQYF
>TRBV11-3|-|-|TRBJ2-2
TGTGCCAGCAGCTTTCGGACCGGGGAGCTGTTTTTT
CASSFRTGELFF
>TRBV7-7|TRBD1|-|TRBJ2-5
TGTGCTAGCACCACAGGGGTCCAAGAGACCCAGTACTTC
CASTTGVQETQYF
>TRBV18|-|few|TRBJ2-5
TGTGCCAGCTCACCAGAAGCCAGAGGCGGGTCGGGGACCCAGTACTTC
CASSPEARGGSGTQYF
>TRBV5-5|-|few|TRBJ1-4
TGTGCCAGCAGCCCCCCCGCTAATGAAAAACTGTTTTTT
CASSPPANEKLFF
>TRBV4-1|-|-|TRBJ2-7
TGCGCCAGCAGCCAGAGTGAGGAGCAGTACTTC
CASSQSEEQYF
>TRBV6-6|TRBD2|-|TRBJ2-5
TGTGCCAGCAGTTACCCGACTAGCGGGAGGGTGGAGACCCAGTACTTC
CASSYPTSGRVETQYF
>TRBV5-6|-|few|TRBJ2-1
TGTGCCAGCACCGGAGGGTGGGCCCTCTACAATGAGCAGTTCTTC
CASTGGWALYNEQFF
>TRBV19|TRBD1|-|TRBJ2-7
TGTGCCAGTGCATCCCCCGGGACAGGTACCTACGAGCAGTACTTC
CASASPGTGTYEQYF
>TRBV6-5|-|once|TRBJ1-1
TGTGCCAGCAGTTACTCGGCAGTAGGCCCTAGCACTGAAGCTTTCTTT
CASSYSAVGPSTEAFF
>TRBV30|TRBD2|once|TRBJ2-5
TGTGCCTGGAGTGGACGGACTAGCGGGAGTGAGACCCAGTACTTC
CAWSGRTSGSETQYF